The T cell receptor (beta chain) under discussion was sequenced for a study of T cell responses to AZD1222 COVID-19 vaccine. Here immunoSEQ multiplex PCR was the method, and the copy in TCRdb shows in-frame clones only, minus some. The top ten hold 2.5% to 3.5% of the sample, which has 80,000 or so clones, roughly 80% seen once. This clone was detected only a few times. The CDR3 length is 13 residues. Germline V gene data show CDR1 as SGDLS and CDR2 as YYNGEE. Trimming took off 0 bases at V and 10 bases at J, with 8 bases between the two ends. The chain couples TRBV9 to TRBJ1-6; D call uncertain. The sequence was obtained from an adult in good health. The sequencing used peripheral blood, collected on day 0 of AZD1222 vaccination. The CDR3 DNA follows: TGTGCCAGCAGCGTAGGCCCACGGTCACCCCTCCACTTT. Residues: CASSVGPRSPLHF.